One sample yielded the 28 T cell receptor beta chains listed below, sequenced in a study of OX40 agonist ivuxolimab in advanced cancers. The table came from immunoSEQ multiplex PCR; TCRdb's copy has only in-frame clones and leaves some out. The sample holds 50,000 to 75,000 clones, 80% to 90% seen once. The input for sequencing was CD4+ or CD8+ T cells sorted from blood, taken in a trial of the OX40 agonist ivuxolimab. The receptors here all came from an adult with an advanced solid tumor such as melanoma, head and neck, liver or kidney cancer.

V and J are TRBV4-1 and TRBJ1-5; D gene ambiguous. This CDR3 region has 13 residues. Germline-derived CDR1 and CDR2 are MGHRA and YSYEKL. Trimming removed 0 bases at V and 7 bases at J, with 7 bases between. CDR3 bases: TGCGCCAGCAGCCAAGATCTGAGGCAGCCCCAGCATTTT. This encodes CASSQDLRQPQHF.

This clone was seen only a few times. V usage is TRBV19 and J usage is TRBJ1-1, with a weak D call TRBD1 (5 bases). Germline V gene sequence: CDR1 LNHDA, CDR2 SQIVND (reference sequence). The CDR3 totals 14 residues. Trimming pared 8 bases from V and 1 base from J, leaving 14 bases between. For the CDR3, the DNA is TGTGCCAGTGCCGTTTTAGGACAGAACACTGAAGCTTTCTTT. It codes for CASAVLGQNTEAFF. The full variable domain, completed using reference TRBV19 and TRBJ1-1, is DGGITQSPKYLFRKEGQNVTLSCEQNLNHDAMYWYRQDPGQGLRLIYYSQIVNDFQKGDIAEGYSVSREKKESFPLTVTSAQKNPTAFYLCASAVLGQNTEAFFGQGTRLTVV.

This chain uses TRBV7-9 with TRBJ2-2, with D perhaps TRBD2 (6 bases). Germline lookup yields CDR1 SEHNR and CDR2 FQNEAQ (reference sequence). The CDR3 covers 15 residues. V was pared by 0 bases and J by 6 bases, with 11 bases between. This chain's CDR3 is CASSLAGGIPGELFF. The DNA for the CDR3 is TGTGCCAGCAGCTTAGCTGGGGGGATCCCCGGGGAGCTGTTTTTT.

This clone was observed a single time. This chain connects TRBV14 to TRBJ2-5, with 8 bases fitting TRBD1. Germline V gene data show CDR1 as SGHDN and CDR2 as FVKESK. This CDR3 comprises 14 residues. V lost 3 bases and J lost 7; bases outside the gene matches: 7. The CDR3 region has the DNA TGTGCCAGCAGCCACCTGGACAGGGTGGGGACCCAGTACTTC. This sequence encodes CASSHLDRVGTQYF.

The rearrangement uses TRBV18 and TRBJ2-3; no clear D. The germline CDR1 and CDR2 sequences are KGHSH and LQKENI. The CDR3 sequence is 14 residues long. V was trimmed by 3 bases and J by 4 bases, leaving 11 bases between them. CDR3 loop: CASSPVASPDTQYF. The CDR3 DNA reads as TGTGCCAGCTCACCGGTAGCCTCCCCAGATACGCAGTATTTT.

The count of this clone is one. The V and J genes are TRBV5-4 and TRBJ1-5; 7 bases are shared with TRBD1. Germline V CDR1 and CDR2: SGHNT, YYREEE (reference sequence). The CDR3 consists of 16 residues. V trimming: 4 bases; J trimming: 3 bases; junction bases outside the gene matches: 10. The DNA for the CDR3 is TGTGCCAGCAGCCAAGTTTCGGGACAGAACAATCAGCCCCAGCATTTT. Translation: CASSQVSGQNNQPQHF.

CDR3 in DNA: TGTGCCAGCAGTTTAGTGGGGGATCAGCCCCAGCATTTT. It is translated as CASSLVGDQPQHF. The genes are TRBV28 and TRBJ1-5; D perhaps matches TRBD1 (5 bases). The CDR3 length is 13 residues. Germline V gene data show CDR1 as MDHEN and CDR2 as SYDVKM. Trimming took 2 bases from V and 5 from J, leaving 7 bases between them.

The chain has TRBV5-5 and TRBJ2-3; D remains unclear. The CDR3 spans 14 residues. Deletions cut 4 bases from V and 0 bases from J, with 9 bases between. CDR1 and CDR2 from the germline V gene are SGHKS and YYEKEE (reference sequence). CDR3 region: CASSLDLSTDTQYF. CDR3 sequence (DNA): TGTGCCAGCAGCCTGGACCTAAGCACAGATACGCAGTATTTT. Based on the CDR3 plus reference TRBV5-5 and TRBJ2-3, the full variable domain is DAGVTQSPTHLIKTRGQQVTLRCSPISGHKSVSWYQQVLGQGPQFIFQYYEKEERGRGNFPDRFSARQFPNYSSELNVNALLLGDSALYLCASSLDLSTDTQYFGPGTRLTVL.

The gene calls are TRBV4-2 and TRBJ1-2; D is uncertain. The CDR3 sequence is 13 residues long. The V end lost 2 bases, the J end lost 6 bases, and 10 bases lay between the germline ends. Germline V gene lookup returns CDR1 LGHNA and CDR2 YNFKEQ. CDR3 amino acids: CASSQSRDNGYTF. In DNA, the CDR3 is TGTGCCAGCAGCCAAAGCCGGGATAATGGCTACACCTTC.

Points on this clone: Distinct nucleotide sequences in the sample also encode this CDR3. This chain joins TRBV11-2 and TRBJ1-2; no reliable D call. The V and J ends lost 6 bases and 7 bases respectively, with 15 bases between them. CDR1 is SGHAT, CDR2 FQNNGV, per germline. The CDR3 extends over 13 amino acids. CDR3 DNA: TGTGCCAGCAGTTTCGATAGGGTGGGTGGCTACACCTTC. Its protein is CASSFDRVGGYTF.

This chain joins TRBV2 and TRBJ2-2, with 8 bases aligning to TRBD1. This CDR3 contains 15 residues. Germline CDR1 reads SNHLY; CDR2 reads FYNNEI. V lost 6 bases, J lost 2 bases, and 5 bases stayed unmatched. The CDR3 reads CASRKTGDNTGELFF. As DNA, the CDR3 is TGTGCCAGCAGGAAGACAGGGGATAACACCGGGGAGCTGTTTTTT.

The genes are TRBV5-5 and TRBJ2-7, with 7 bases lining up with TRBD2. The germline V gene encodes CDR1 SGHKS and CDR2 YYEKEE (reference sequence). V shed 0 bases and J 4 bases; nucleotides not matched to a gene: 1. This CDR3 comprises 13 residues. CDR3 DNA: TGTGCCAGCAGCTTGGGGACTAGATACGAGCAGTACTTC. Translated: CASSLGTRYEQYF.

The gene calls are TRBV7-9 and TRBJ2-3; weak D call: TRBD2 (6 bases). This CDR3 contains 16 residues. Trimming removed 3 bases at V and 2 bases at J, with 15 bases between. Per the germline V gene, CDR1 is SEHNR and CDR2 is FQNEAQ (reference sequence). Here the CDR3 reads CASSFRGSGHTDTQYF. Here the CDR3 DNA reads TGTGCCAGCAGCTTTCGTGGTAGCGGCCACACAGATACGCAGTATTTT.

The V call is TRBV15, the J call TRBJ2-2, with 10 nucleotides matching TRBD1. Germline V lookup: CDR1 LNHNV, CDR2 YYDKDF (reference sequence). V lost 1 base to trimming and J lost 6 bases; unmatched junction nucleotides: 5. The CDR3 contains 16 residues. The CDR3 DNA reads as TGTGCCACCAGCAGAGTTCAGGACAGGGGGGCCGGGGAGCTGTTTTTT. It is translated as CATSRVQDRGAGELFF.

The V and J genes are TRBV27 and TRBJ2-5; 7 bases match TRBD1. The V segment lost 5 bases and the J segment 7 bases; nucleotides outside the gene matches: 10. The CDR3 spans 14 residues. Looked up from germline, CDR1 is MNHEY and CDR2 is SMNVEV (reference sequence). The CDR3 region is CASSPGTGQRTQYF. CDR3 nucleotides: TGTGCCAGCAGTCCCGGGACGGGACAGAGGACCCAGTACTTC.

The J gene is TRBJ2-1, the V gene TRBV10-3; 10 bases are shared with TRBD2. V was pared by 0 bases and J by 7 bases, with 12 bases of the junction left unmatched. Germline-derived CDR1 and CDR2 are ENHRY and SYGVKD. CDR3 length: 18 residues. The CDR3 loop reads CAISESSLAGADPNEQFF. CDR3 DNA sequence: TGTGCCATCAGTGAGTCGTCCCTAGCGGGAGCTGACCCAAATGAGCAGTTCTTC.

This clone was seen once. This chain uses TRBV10-3 with TRBJ2-7, with 9 bases matching TRBD2. CDR3 length: 16 residues. Germline V gene lookup returns CDR1 ENHRY and CDR2 SYGVKD. V lost 2 bases to trimming and J lost 6 bases; unmatched junction nucleotides: 11. This chain's CDR3 is CAISERVSGSSSEQYF. The CDR3 DNA reads as TGTGCCATCAGTGAGAGGGTTAGCGGGAGTAGTAGCGAGCAGTACTTC.

The V and J genes are TRBV5-1 and TRBJ2-3, with 14 bases aligning to TRBD2. Trimming cost V 3 bases and J 4 bases; bases outside gene matches: 7. From germline, CDR1 is SGHRS and CDR2 YFSETQ. CDR3 length: 17 amino acids. As DNA, the CDR3 is TGCGCCAGCAGCTCGGGAGGACTAGCGGGAGGCGCAGATACGCAGTATTTT. Its translation is CASSSGGLAGGADTQYF.

The chain recombines TRBV25-1 with TRBJ1-2, with 8 nucleotides matching TRBD1. This CDR3 contains 17 residues. Germline trimming cut 3 bases from V and 2 bases from J; bases unmatched to any gene: 11. Germline CDR1 and CDR2: MGHDK and SYGVNS. The CDR3 loop is CASSDPVAGGLNYGYTF. CDR3 in DNA: TGTGCCAGCAGTGATCCCGTTGCAGGGGGCTTAAACTATGGCTACACCTTC.

This clone was detected a few times. This chain links TRBV18 with TRBJ2-1; no reliable D call. The CDR3 is 14 residues long. Trimming shortened V by 2 bases and J by 6 bases, and 11 bases separated the two germline ends. CDR1 and CDR2 (germline): KGHSH, LQKENI. The CDR3 DNA reads TGTGCCAGCTCACCAGGGCGTTTGTCCAATGAGCAGTTCTTC. It is translated as CASSPGRLSNEQFF.

V and J are TRBV9 and TRBJ2-5; D is unresolved. The assigned J gene may be wrong: the sequence end matches TRBJ2-7 better. The CDR3 is 14 residues long. CDR1 and CDR2 from the germline V gene are SGDLS and YYNGEE. Written as DNA, the CDR3 is TGTGCCAGCAGCGTAGGGCCAACCTCCTACGAGCAGTACTTC. It encodes CASSVGPTSYEQYF.

The V and J genes are TRBV4-1 and TRBJ1-4, with D hard to call. Germline CDR1 MGHRA, CDR2 YSYEKL. Trimming removed 1 base from V and 10 bases from J, with 13 bases in between. This CDR3 has 14 amino acids. The CDR3 here is CASSQGSGVGKLFF. The CDR3 bases are TGCGCCAGCAGCCAAGGTAGCGGGGTAGGAAAACTGTTTTTT.

The chain recombines TRBV2 with TRBJ1-2; weak D call: TRBD1 (6 bases). Germline values: CDR1 SNHLY, CDR2 FYNNEI. The CDR3 contains 13 residues. Trimming cost V 5 bases and J 2 bases, with 9 bases left between them. CDR3 region: CASSTGTNYGYTF. The CDR3, as DNA: TGTGCCAGCAGTACCGGGACAAACTATGGCTACACCTTC.

J is TRBJ2-7 and V is TRBV11-2, with D perhaps being TRBD1 or TRBD2 (5 bases each). The CDR3 is 17 amino acids. V was cut by 4 bases and J by 2 bases, with 21 bases left in between. Per the germline V gene, CDR1 is SGHAT and CDR2 is FQNNGV. The CDR3 DNA sequence: TGTGCCAGCAGCTCTCTACTCGGGCCGAGGGGCCCCTACGAGCAGTACTTC. Its translation: CASSSLLGPRGPYEQYF.

The V and J genes are TRBV4-2 and TRBJ1-4; 8 positions agree with TRBD1. This CDR3 comprises 17 residues. The germline CDR1 and CDR2 sequences are LGHNA and YNFKEQ. V lost 0 bases to trimming and J lost 8 bases; unmatched junction nucleotides: 11. In DNA, the CDR3 is TGTGCCAGCAGCCAAGATGACCCGTGGACAGGGTTGGAAAAACTGTTTTTT. It is translated as CASSQDDPWTGLEKLFF.

This CDR3 reads CASSQRLAGERDEQFF. The CDR3 DNA is TGTGCCAGCAGCCAGCGACTAGCGGGAGAGCGGGATGAGCAGTTCTTC. The chain is built from TRBV13 and TRBJ2-1, with 12 bases fitting TRBD2. The length of the CDR3 is 16 residues. Germline V gene sequence: CDR1 PRHDT, CDR2 FYEKMQ (reference sequence). V dropped 5 bases and J dropped 8; count of bases not matched to a gene: 10.

The genes are TRBV6-5 and TRBJ2-3; 8 positions match TRBD2. Trimming cost V 10 bases and J 5 bases; bases outside gene matches: 11. Germline CDR1 and CDR2: MNHEY and SVGAGI. The CDR3 is made up of 14 amino acids. The CDR3 loop is CATRLGSGVDTQYF. CDR3 DNA sequence: TGTGCCACCAGACTGGGTAGCGGGGTAGATACGCAGTATTTT.

The rearrangement uses TRBV6-5 and TRBJ2-5; perhaps TRBD1 as D (8 bases). The germline V and J ends were trimmed by 6 bases and 3 bases, with 14 bases remaining between them. Germline values: CDR1 MNHEY, CDR2 SVGAGI. The CDR3 spans 14 residues. CDR3 region: CASSDRGGKETQYF. As DNA, the CDR3 is TGTGCCAGCAGCGACAGGGGAGGGAAAGAGACCCAGTACTTC.